This T cell receptor (beta chain) was obtained from a study of cytomegalovirus exposure and HLA in healthy donors. The PCR employed 60 Vbeta primers together with 13 Jbeta primers. Libraries were prepared by immunoSEQ multiplex PCR; TCRdb keeps only in-frame clonotypes and omits some of them. The sample has about 190,000 clones, roughly 68% seen once. Details on this clone: Its matching antigen is unknown.

Study results and caveats: Analysis performed later found more than 15,000 TCR beta sequences associated with HLA alleles at 0.05 false discovery rate. There were some V segments, including TRBV6-2 and TRBV6-3, excluded as indistinguishable. Presence/absence analyses assumed roughly uniform sequencing depth across donors, which may not hold.

Trimming left V 0 bases short and J 3 bases short, with 8 bases between. This CDR3 is 15 amino acids long. The V gene's germline CDR1 is SGHVS and CDR2 FQNEAQ. The origin of this receptor is a woman aged 25-40 years in good health and CMV-seronegative. The specimen was PBMCs. The chain combines TRBV7-8 with TRBJ2-2; no definite D call. The CDR3 DNA follows: TGTGCCAGCAGCTTAGCTAACAGTTACACCGGGGAGCTGTTTTTT. Translation: CASSLANSYTGELFF.